A single sample gave rise to the 16 T cell receptor beta chains below, sequenced in a study of identical twins. TCRdb called the 5' RACE reads again in MiXCR, with one record for every CDR3 protein. Of 450,000 or so distinct CDR3 sequences listed, 12% to 15% are singletons. The sample was also linked to a second study, of yellow fever vaccine responses in identical twins.

Sequences were obtained from CD4+ T cells sorted from blood. These receptors were taken from a woman between 18 and 29 years old in good health.

This clonotype has just a few counts. The V call is TRBV15, the J call TRBJ2-2; a possible D gene is TRBD1 (5 bases). The CDR3 totals 14 residues. Germline V gene lookup returns CDR1 LNHNV and CDR2 YYDKDF (reference sequence). Deletions cut 0 bases from V and 8 bases from J, with 10 bases between. The CDR3 spells CATSRDPGIGELFF. DNA of the CDR3: TGTGCCACCAGCAGAGATCCAGGGATTGGGGAGCTGTTTTTT.

This clonotype has more than one count but fewer than ten. V usage is TRBV6-4 and J usage is TRBJ2-2; 7 bases are shared with TRBD1. V trimming: 8 bases; J trimming: 2 bases; junction bases outside the gene matches: 11. The CDR3 loop spans 16 amino acids. Germline V gives CDR1 MRHNA, CDR2 SNTAGT. CDR3: CASRKTGQKNTGELFF. The DNA of the CDR3 is TGTGCCAGCCGAAAAACGGGACAGAAAAACACCGGGGAGCTGTTTTTT.

This clonotype was counted ten times or more. The chain uses TRBV20-1 and TRBJ2-7; D possibly corresponds to TRBD1 (5 bases). The CDR3 spans 16 residues. CDR1 DFQATT and CDR2 SNEGSKA come from the germline V gene (reference sequence). Trimming removed 0 bases at V and 5 bases at J, with 20 bases between. In DNA form, the CDR3 reads TGCAGTGCTAGAGATCTGGGGCTAGGGGCCGCCGACGAGCAGTACTTC. Its protein is CSARDLGLGAADEQYF.

The genes are TRBV20-1 and TRBJ2-1; D ambiguous. This CDR3 has 13 amino acids. Looked up from germline, CDR1 is DFQATT and CDR2 is SNEGSKA (reference sequence). V was shortened by 3 bases and J by 0 bases, with 6 bases between the two germline ends. Here the CDR3 reads CSASLDSYNEQFF. As DNA, the CDR3 is TGCAGTGCTAGTCTGGACTCCTACAATGAGCAGTTCTTC.

The gene calls are TRBV5-6 and TRBJ2-2; possible D gene TRBD2, 6 bases. The ends were cut back, 6 bases at V and 5 bases at J, with 14 bases in the middle. Germline V CDR1 and CDR2: SGHDT, YYEEEE. The CDR3 is 14 residues long. The CDR3 sequence is CASIPAGGTGELFF. Here the CDR3 DNA reads TGTGCCAGCATCCCCGCCGGGGGTACCGGGGAGCTGTTTTTT. Drawing the rest from reference TRBV5-6 and TRBJ2-2, the complete variable domain is DAGVTQSPTHLIKTRGQQVTLRCSPKSGHDTVSWYQQALGQGPQFIFQYYEEEERQRGNFPDRFSGHQFPNYSSELNVNALLLGDSALYLCASIPAGGTGELFFGEGSRLTVL.

The J gene is TRBJ2-7, the V gene TRBV7-2; 9 nucleotides line up with TRBD2. This CDR3 is 16 amino acids long. The trim removed 1 base at V and 0 bases at J, leaving 4 bases unmatched. Germline-derived CDR1 and CDR2 are SGHTA and FQGNSA. The CDR3 coding sequence is TGTGCCAGCAGCTTAGTGTTTAGCGGGAGCTCCTACGAGCAGTACTTC. Its protein is CASSLVFSGSSYEQYF.

This clonotype was counted many times. The genes are TRBV4-2 and TRBJ2-2; 10 bases are a match to TRBD2. After removal of 4 bases from V and 3 bases from J, the junction contained 5 bases not matched to a gene. The CDR3 has 16 residues. Germline V gene data show CDR1 as LGHNA and CDR2 as YNFKEQ. The CDR3 spells CASSPSGGADTGELFF. CDR3 nucleotide sequence: TGTGCCAGCAGCCCCAGCGGGGGGGCCGACACCGGGGAGCTGTTTTTT.

This clonotype showed up just a few times. DNA for the CDR3: TGTGCCAGCAGCTTAGTCGGGGGGCCACGCACAGATACGCAGTATTTT. It yields the protein CASSLVGGPRTDTQYF. The chain couples TRBV7-3 to TRBJ2-3; tentatively, D is TRBD2 (7 bases). Per germline, CDR1 SGHTA and CDR2 FQGTGA. The CDR3 sequence is 16 residues long. V dropped 2 bases and J dropped 1 base, with 13 bases sitting between them.

This clonotype was found a few times. This sequence joins TRBV7-2 and TRBJ2-7; 8 bases agree with TRBD1. The CDR3 contains 15 residues. V was pared by 2 bases and J by 3 bases, with 6 bases of the junction left unmatched. Looked up from germline, CDR1 is SGHTA and CDR2 is FQGNSA. In DNA, the CDR3 is TGTGCCAGCAGCTTACTCCCGGGACAGGACTACGAGCAGTACTTC. Its translation: CASSLLPGQDYEQYF.

In its sample, this clonotype was seen a few times. The chain couples TRBV10-3 to TRBJ2-3, with 16 bases identical to TRBD2. CDR3 length equals 16 residues. V shed 11 bases and J 4 bases; nucleotides not matched to a gene: 9. Germline V CDR1 and CDR2: ENHRY, SYGVKD. CDR3 region: CAAKVGLAGGSDTQYF. The CDR3 DNA reads as TGTGCCGCCAAAGTGGGACTAGCGGGAGGGTCAGATACGCAGTATTTT.

The chain combines TRBV20-1 with TRBJ1-4; D gene uncertain. CDR1 is DFQATT and CDR2 is SNEGSKA in the germline V gene (reference sequence). The CDR3 spans 15 residues. V was shortened by 0 bases and J by 3 bases, with 11 bases between the two germline ends. CDR3 nucleotides: TGCAGTGCTAGAGATCCGGCGGGAGCTAATGAAAAACTGTTTTTT. Its translation is CSARDPAGANEKLFF.

V is TRBV12-3 or TRBV12-4 and J is TRBJ1-2; possible D gene TRBD1, 5 bases. The CDR3 contains 20 residues. Trimming took 1 base from V and 7 from J, leaving 31 bases between them. This CDR3 is CASSLVQLVTGSTAGSGYTF. DNA of the CDR3: TGTGCCAGCAGTTTAGTGCAATTGGTCACAGGCTCAACGGCGGGTAGTGGCTACACCTTC.

This clonotype has a count of ten or more. Here the CDR3 reads CASSLMWGPPSDEQFF. CDR3 DNA sequence: TGCGCCAGCAGCTTGATGTGGGGACCCCCCTCGGATGAGCAGTTCTTC. The rearrangement uses TRBV5-1 and TRBJ2-1; D is perhaps TRBD1 or TRBD2 (5 bases each). V gave up 1 base and J gave up 8 bases, with 19 bases separating them. Germline loops: CDR1 SGHRS, CDR2 YFSETQ. There are 16 residues in the CDR3.

This clonotype was recorded at least ten times. The chain is built from TRBV4-1 and TRBJ2-3; the D is unclear. The CDR3 totals 15 residues. Germline V gene data show CDR1 as MGHRA and CDR2 as YSYEKL. Trimming took 3 bases from V and 2 from J, leaving 12 bases between them. CDR3 loop: CASSHGSGITDTQYF. In DNA, the CDR3 is TGCGCCAGCAGCCATGGGTCCGGTATCACAGATACGCAGTATTTT.

The table lists this clonotype with a few counts. The rearrangement links TRBV14 to TRBJ1-6; a weak D match, TRBD1 (6 bases). The CDR3 consists of 15 residues. The V gene lost 4 bases and the J gene lost 9 bases, with 16 bases spanning the gap. Germline CDR1 reads SGHDN; CDR2 reads FVKESK. The CDR3 region has the DNA TGTGCCAGCAGCCGAACCACAGGGTGGGGTTCACCCCTCCACTTT. Translation: CASSRTTGWGSPLHF.

V gene TRBV15 combines with J gene TRBJ2-5, with D possibly being TRBD2 (5 bases). Germline V lookup: CDR1 LNHNV, CDR2 YYDKDF (reference sequence). This CDR3 has 15 amino acids. V dropped 0 bases and J dropped 0 bases, with 8 bases sitting between them. Here the CDR3 reads CATSRDTGNQETQYF. In DNA, the CDR3 is TGTGCCACCAGCAGAGATACGGGGAACCAAGAGACCCAGTACTTC.